This T cell receptor beta chain was sequenced in a study of shared clonotypes between healthy human individuals. Regarding the study as a whole: Represented diversity, genetic and exposure-history alike, was limited by few donors. An anticipated effect of sequencing depth on clonotype sharing among donors was recognized.

Every donor, a Caucasian adult, lived in Nashville, Tennessee. About this clone: The antigen remains undetermined.

CDR1 and CDR2 (germline): SGHTA, FQGNSA. CDR3 length: 16 amino acids. J was trimmed by 4 bases and V by 4 bases; bases with no gene match: 5. Once extracted for a subset, genomic DNA was divided evenly among several immunoSEQ plates. The protocol was immunoSEQ multiplex PCR, while the TCRdb copy is restricted to in-frame clones and leaves out a portion. The profile shows about 1.5 million clones, 95% to 99% of them singletons. The rearrangement uses TRBV7-2 and TRBJ2-1, with 12 nucleotides matching TRBD2. The specimen was naive CD4+ T cells sorted from blood. Subset defined: CD45RA+ positively selected. The receptor's source is a man aged 30-40 years in good health. CDR3: CASSSRLAGAYNEQFF. CDR3 DNA: TGTGCCAGCAGCTCAAGACTAGCGGGAGCTTACAATGAGCAGTTCTTC.